A single T cell receptor beta chain is shown here with its context. This clonotype showed up many times. The antigen it recognizes is unknown. Within one base of it there is no much larger clone, and no base qualities were kept. Stable Graves' hyperthyroidism was defined as the absence of progression to ophthalmopathy over 18 months of follow-up. Hyperthyroidism patients were newly diagnosed, had a disease duration of under 2 months, and were aged 18 to 65 years. The study excluded patients with uncontrolled infections, other autoimmune diseases, pregnancy or lactation. Diagnoses were based on clinical symptoms, serum thyroxine and TRAb, thyroid ultrasound and orbital computed tomography. Ficoll-Paque density gradient centrifugation was used to isolate PBMCs from about 10 ml of fresh peripheral blood. Total RNA was extracted using Trizol reagent, and RNA quality was assessed on an Agilent 2100 Bioanalyzer.

This specimen comes from a study of T cells in Graves' hyperthyroidism and ophthalmopathy (dated by TCRdb to between 2019 and 2020). Notes on the research overall: Peripheral blood samples were taken at initial diagnosis, before any treatment was given. To identify distinguishing TCR V-J signatures, a discovery cohort of about 100 patients was used, comprising under 45 with Graves' ophthalmopathy and some 60 with stable Graves' hyperthyroidism. Whether ophthalmopathy could be predicted prospectively was tested in an independent validation cohort made up of 18 to 20 hyperthyroidism patients plus 17 patients who later progressed to ophthalmopathy. The approximately 90 discovery patients were divided at random into training and test sets in a 7:3 ratio. In roughly six Graves' hyperthyroidism patients, the study also compared T-cell repertoires from thyroid tissue with T-cell repertoires from blood. Following sampling, methimazole starting at 30 mg daily was given to hyperthyroidism patients, and high-dose intravenous methylprednisolone was given to ophthalmopathy patients. According to the paper, TCR Vbeta CDR3 sequencing was carried out on 120 to 150 peripheral blood samples, which came from 40 to 45 ophthalmopathy, about 75 hyperthyroidism and roughly 17 progressor patients.

V loses 0 bases, J loses 4 bases, and the germline ends lie 22 bases apart. Its CDR3 holds 17 amino acids, cysteine through phenylalanine. Only the CDR3 region is kept as DNA, spanning 51 bases read in frame from base 1. CDR1 DFQATT and CDR2 SNEGSKA were looked up in the germline V gene (reference sequence). Here is what the overall study found, with its caveats: Sample size was not statistically predetermined, and blinding of investigators to group allocation was not performed. Most expanded thyroid clonotypes (frequency above 0.001) were also found in blood, which suggests that blood repertoires may mirror thyroid immune responses. Ophthalmopathy was separated from stable hyperthyroidism by a 13 V-J signature model, with just over 85% sensitivity and about 81% specificity obtained in cross-validation and 80%/75% obtained in testing. In validation, the model predicted progression to ophthalmopathy with 65% to 71% sensitivity and about 72% specificity, a median of approximately 6.7 months before onset.

The TCR beta CDR3 regions were amplified from RNA transcripts. For the first round of RT-PCR on the TCR CDR3, the HTBI primer set was used together with the Qiagen OneStep RT-PCR kit. Libraries were constructed in a second round of multiplex PCR, after which size selection and purification were carried out. Libraries were sequenced paired-end with 100 bp reads on an Illumina HiSeq2000. Per the authors' processing: SOAPnuke was used to process the raw data, throwing out any read that contained adapters or uncalled bases, had a mean Phred below 15, or lacked an exact constant-primer or identifier match. High-quality paired reads were merged with COPE v1.2.5, and unique nucleotide sequences were defined as clonotypes. MiTCR v1.1 was used to align clonotypes to the IMGT TRBV, TRBD and TRBJ reference segments. Only V-J combinations with frequency above 0.0001, covering 99% to 99.2% of repertoires, were analysed. A TCS score was defined as the ratio of F50 (clonal expansion) to E x V (chaos), with BLOSUM62-based TCRdist applied between CDR3 peptides within each V-J. Welch's t-statistics and random forest reduced several hundred V-J features to about 12, which were used in a naive Bayes classifier (R e1071). In TCRdb, the public reads were trimmed at Q25 with fastp and aligned with MiXCR, with productive beta chains retained. Rows are unified per CDR3 protein, each entry keeping the most common DNA and genes. The V and J calls and clone size are TCRdb's, not the authors'. For this sample there are about 300,000 distinct CDR3 sequences; approximately 15% appear just once. In total, the top ten clones hold roughly 8.2% of the sample.

This clonotype originated in a woman in her thirties or forties with Graves' hyperthyroidism. The sequenced sample consisted of blood. The chain links TRBV20-1 with TRBJ2-7; TRBD2 is a weak D gene call, 6 bases matching. The bases read TGCAGTGCTAGAGATGTAAGCGGGTCCCTATTCGGTTACGAGCAGTACTTC. It is translated as CSARDVSGSLFGYEQYF.